A single sample gave rise to the 30 T cell receptor beta chains below, sequenced in a study of shared clonotypes between healthy human individuals. Some clones are missing from TCRdb's copy, which holds only in-frame ones; the method was immunoSEQ multiplex PCR. The sample shows about 2 million clones, roughly 94% of them seen only once. The sequenced sample was naive CD4+ T cells sorted from blood. Specified subset: CD45RA+ positively selected. The receptors originated from a man aged 18-30 years in good health.

The V gene is TRBV19, the J gene TRBJ2-7; D possibly corresponds to TRBD2 (7 bases). The CDR3 loop spans 13 amino acids. V was pared by 6 bases and J by 5 bases, with 14 bases between. CDR1 and CDR2 (germline): LNHDA, SQIVND (reference sequence). CDR3 in amino acids: CASRQSGTHEQYF. For the CDR3, the DNA is TGTGCCAGTAGGCAAAGCGGGACACACGAGCAGTACTTC.

About this clone: The sample has other DNA sequences that encode this CDR3 too. The J gene is TRBJ1-1, the V gene TRBV11-2; D is undetermined. This CDR3 contains 13 residues. Per the germline V gene, CDR1 is SGHAT and CDR2 is FQNNGV. The ends were cut back, 3 bases at V and 1 base at J, with 6 bases in the middle. The CDR3 reads CASSLQANTEAFF. The CDR3 DNA reads TGTGCCAGCAGCTTGCAGGCGAACACTGAAGCTTTCTTT.

The gene calls are TRBV19 and TRBJ1-1, with D possibly matching TRBD1 (5 bases). The germline V and J ends were trimmed by 4 bases and 6 bases, with 15 bases remaining between them. The CDR3 length is 14 residues. Germline V gene lookup returns CDR1 LNHDA and CDR2 SQIVND (reference sequence). The CDR3 sequence: CASSSGRTPPEAFF. The CDR3 region has the DNA TGTGCCAGTAGTAGCGGGAGGACACCCCCTGAAGCTTTCTTT.

V is TRBV28 and J is TRBJ2-2, with D unresolved. Germline V gene sequence: CDR1 MDHEN, CDR2 SYDVKM. V lost 6 bases to trimming and J lost 7 bases, with 15 bases between them. The CDR3 extends over 14 amino acids. The chain's CDR3 is CASSPQVRHGELFF. In DNA, the CDR3 is TGTGCCAGCAGCCCTCAAGTTAGGCACGGGGAGCTGTTTTTT.

This chain joins TRBV4-1 and TRBJ1-2; a weak D match, TRBD1 (5 bases). The CDR3 is made up of 19 amino acids. V was shortened by 1 base and J by 5 bases, with 26 bases between the two germline ends. Germline V gene lookup returns CDR1 MGHRA and CDR2 YSYEKL. The CDR3 loop is CASSQGQVLSGNEGYGYTF. The CDR3 nucleotides are TGCGCCAGCAGCCAAGGGCAAGTCCTATCAGGGAATGAGGGATATGGCTACACCTTC.

The CDR3 DNA is TGTGCCAGTAGTATAGGGGACGGACCAACTAATGAAAAACTGTTTTTT. Encoded protein: CASSIGDGPTNEKLFF. The chain recombines TRBV19 with TRBJ1-4; a weak D match, TRBD1 (5 bases). Germline loops: CDR1 LNHDA, CDR2 SQIVND (reference sequence). This CDR3 contains 16 residues. V was clipped by 1 base and J by 0 bases, with 9 bases between them.

As for this clone: An end of the junction differs from the germline gene, which may be a read error. The chain has TRBV7-7 and TRBJ2-5, with a tentative D call TRBD2 (6 bases). CDR3 length: 16 amino acids. The germline gives CDR1 SSHAT, CDR2 FNYEAQ (reference sequence). Here the CDR3 reads CASSLGRLVGQETQYF. Written as DNA, the CDR3 is TGTGCTAGCAGCTTAGGGCGACTAGTTGGACAAGAGACCCAGTACTTC.

The chain recombines TRBV10-3 with TRBJ2-3; 9 bases match TRBD1. Germline V gene sequence: CDR1 ENHRY, CDR2 SYGVKD. J lost 5 bases, V lost 3 bases, and 3 bases had no gene match. The CDR3 is made up of 14 amino acids. This CDR3 is CAISDGQGLDTQYF. The CDR3 coding sequence is TGTGCCATCAGTGATGGACAGGGGTTAGATACGCAGTATTTT.

The chain links TRBV7-2 to TRBJ2-3, with D possibly TRBD1 on 5 matching bases. This CDR3 comprises 12 residues. Trimming left V 3 bases short and J 8 bases short, with 9 bases between. Germline CDR1 SGHTA, CDR2 FQGNSA. The CDR3 DNA reads TGTGCCAGCAGCTTTGGTGACAGTACGCAGTATTTT. Its translation: CASSFGDSTQYF.

The chain joins TRBV6-5 to TRBJ2-5, with D uncertain. The tail of the sequence fits TRBJ2-7 better, so the J call may be wrong. CDR1 is MNHEY, CDR2 SVGAGI, per germline. The CDR3 extends over 11 amino acids. CDR3 bases: TGTGCCAGCAGAGATGACCACGAGCAGTACTTC. As protein: CASRDDHEQYF.

This chain uses TRBV4-1 with TRBJ1-2; 7 bases are a match to TRBD1. The CDR3 is made up of 14 amino acids. Germline V gene sequence: CDR1 MGHRA, CDR2 YSYEKL. V lost 4 bases, J lost 4 bases, and 6 bases stayed unmatched. CDR3 region: CASSLDRDSYGYTF. In nucleotides, the CDR3 is TGCGCCAGCAGCCTAGATAGGGACAGCTATGGCTACACCTTC.

The chain recombines TRBV6-1 with TRBJ2-7, with no clear D. The germline V and J ends were trimmed by 5 bases and 5 bases, with 10 bases remaining between them. Germline loops: CDR1 MNHNS, CDR2 SASEGT. The CDR3 is 12 amino acids. The CDR3 here is CASSPVMDEQYF. The DNA for the CDR3 is TGTGCCAGCAGTCCCGTTATGGACGAGCAGTACTTC.

This rearrangement joins TRBV2 to TRBJ1-5, with 7 bases matching TRBD1. V dropped 6 bases and J dropped 6; count of bases not matched to a gene: 11. The CDR3 contains 15 residues. Germline loops: CDR1 SNHLY, CDR2 FYNNEI. CDR3 sequence reads: CASSAEGAVGQPQHF. In DNA, the CDR3 is TGTGCCAGCAGCGCCGAGGGGGCAGTAGGTCAGCCCCAGCATTTT.

This rearrangement joins TRBV9 to TRBJ2-5; D possibly corresponds to TRBD2 (6 bases). There are 15 residues in the CDR3. Germline CDR1 and CDR2: SGDLS and YYNGEE. Trimming left V 0 bases short and J 6 bases short, with 15 bases between. CDR3 in amino acids: CASSVEAGVKKTQYF. Written as DNA, the CDR3 is TGTGCCAGCAGCGTAGAAGCGGGTGTTAAGAAGACCCAGTACTTC.

The CDR3 here is CASSLMISFGDSLREQYF. CDR3 in DNA: TGTGCCAGCAGCTTAATGATATCTTTCGGGGACAGCCTCCGCGAGCAGTACTTC. V is TRBV7-9 and J is TRBJ2-7, with 7 bases that match TRBD1. This CDR3 is 18 amino acids long. Germline V gene sequence: CDR1 SEHNR, CDR2 FQNEAQ (reference sequence). V was clipped by 2 bases and J by 6 bases; unmatched bases: 19.

The genes are TRBV7-8 and TRBJ2-2; 10 positions match TRBD2. Germline V gene sequence: CDR1 SGHVS, CDR2 FQNEAQ. V was clipped by 9 bases and J by 6 bases; unmatched bases: 7. The CDR3 loop spans 14 amino acids. CDR3 residues: CASTLAGVPGELFF. The CDR3 DNA is TGTGCCAGTACCCTAGCGGGAGTCCCCGGGGAGCTGTTTTTT.

The chain carries TRBV18 and TRBJ2-2; 9 bases are a match to TRBD1. J was trimmed by 6 bases and V by 3 bases; bases with no gene match: 8. CDR3 length: 16 amino acids. Germline CDR1 is KGHSH and CDR2 is LQKENI. CDR3 sequence (DNA): TGTGCCAGCTCACCTTCCGGGACAGGGCGAGCCGGGGAGCTGTTTTTT. It codes for CASSPSGTGRAGELFF.

The V call is TRBV19, the J call TRBJ1-4; the D gene is possibly TRBD1 (6 bases). Per the germline V gene, CDR1 is LNHDA and CDR2 is SQIVND (reference sequence). The CDR3 extends over 15 amino acids. The CDR3 sequence: CATKGSGATNEKLFF. The CDR3 DNA reads TGTGCTACGAAGGGGTCAGGGGCGACTAATGAAAAACTGTTTTTT.

As concerns this clone: Other nucleotide sequences in the sample specify the same CDR3. The chain combines TRBV7-9 with TRBJ2-3; a possible D gene is TRBD2 (6 bases). The CDR3 runs to 15 residues. Per germline, CDR1 SEHNR and CDR2 FQNEAQ (reference sequence). The germline V and J ends were trimmed by 3 bases and 0 bases, with 10 bases remaining between them. CDR3 residues: CASSLGGTSTDTQYF. CDR3 coding DNA: TGTGCCAGCAGCTTGGGGGGAACCAGCACAGATACGCAGTATTTT.

The chain combines TRBV30 with TRBJ1-1; D unresolved. Germline V gene sequence: CDR1 GTSNPN, CDR2 SVGIG (reference sequence). CDR3 length equals 14 residues. The V gene lost 0 bases and the J gene lost 6 bases, with 14 bases spanning the gap. CDR3 amino acids: CAWSVRREIPEAFF. CDR3 in DNA: TGTGCCTGGAGTGTCAGGCGGGAGATCCCTGAAGCTTTCTTT. The full variable domain, completed using reference TRBV30 and TRBJ1-1, is SQTIHQWPATLVQPVGSPLSLECTVEGTSNPNLYWYRQAAGRGLQLLFYSVGIGQISSEVPQNLSASRPQDRQFILSSKKLLLSDSGFYLCAWSVRREIPEAFFGQGTRLTVV.

This chain joins TRBV20-1 and TRBJ1-1, with TRBD1 as a possible D gene (5 bases). Germline CDR1 and CDR2: DFQATT and SNEGSKA (reference sequence). The CDR3 runs 10 residues. The V end was cut by 3 bases, the J end by 11 bases, with 10 bases between. As DNA, the CDR3 is TGCAGTGCTAGCCAGGGCACCGCTTTCTTT. Protein: CSASQGTAFF.

The V gene is TRBV6-8, the J gene TRBJ2-7; D ambiguous. The V gene lost 2 bases and the J gene lost 9 bases, with 14 bases spanning the gap. Germline CDR1 MNHGY, CDR2 SAAAGT. The CDR3 totals 13 residues. This CDR3 reads CASSYIDRCRQYF. In DNA, the CDR3 is TGTGCCAGCAGTTACATCGATCGGTGTCGGCAGTACTTC.

This clone was found a few times. Other DNA sequences in the sample encode the same CDR3. The rearrangement uses TRBV5-4 and TRBJ2-7, with 10 bases that match TRBD1. In germline, CDR1 is SGHNT, CDR2 YYREEE (reference sequence). Unmatched junction bases numbered 2, after V lost 0 bases and J lost 2 bases. There are 15 residues in the CDR3. This chain's CDR3 is CASSLVGTGAYEQYF. In nucleotides, the CDR3 is TGTGCCAGCAGCTTGGTTGGGACAGGGGCCTACGAGCAGTACTTC.

CDR3 nucleotide sequence: TGTGCCAGCAGCTCCCGACACGACCACAGGACCGGGGAGCTGTTTTTT. It is translated as CASSSRHDHRTGELFF. The V gene is TRBV11-2, the J gene TRBJ2-2; possibly TRBD1 for D (5 bases). Germline V gene data show CDR1 as SGHAT and CDR2 as FQNNGV. The V end lost 4 bases, the J end lost 5 bases, and 17 bases lay between the germline ends. This CDR3 region has 16 residues.

Here the CDR3 DNA reads TGCGCCAGCAGCTCAGGGACTAGCGGGAGGCAAGAGACCCAGTACTTC. Translation: CASSSGTSGRQETQYF. The chain links TRBV5-1 to TRBJ2-5, with TRBD2 matching over 15 bases. The CDR3 length is 16 residues. From germline, CDR1 is SGHRS and CDR2 YFSETQ. Trimming removed 3 bases from V and 2 bases from J; junction bases left unmatched: 2.

The rearrangement links TRBV10-2 to TRBJ2-7; 9 bases are shared with TRBD2. The CDR3 sequence is 13 residues long. With 4 bases clipped from V and 5 bases from J, the junction kept 3 bases outside the gene matches. Germline lookup yields CDR1 WSHSY and CDR2 SAAADI. CDR3 sequence (DNA): TGCGCCAGCAGTGGGATAGCGGGAGACGAGCAGTACTTC. Residues: CASSGIAGDEQYF.

CDR3 region: CASSLAGPRNSGANVLTF. As DNA, the CDR3 is TGCGCCAGCAGCTTGGCAGGTCCTAGGAACTCTGGGGCCAACGTCCTGACTTTC. V and J are TRBV5-1 and TRBJ2-6, with no clear D. This CDR3 is 18 amino acids long. With 0 bases removed from V and 0 bases from J, the gap between germline ends came to 13 bases. Per germline, CDR1 SGHRS and CDR2 YFSETQ.

The chain uses TRBV4-1 and TRBJ2-4; 12 bases map to TRBD2. Germline CDR1 and CDR2: MGHRA and YSYEKL. Germline trimming cut 4 bases from V and 7 bases from J; bases unmatched to any gene: 5. The CDR3 spans 15 residues. The CDR3 DNA sequence: TGCGCCAGCAGCCGGACTAGCGGGGAGGCCAACATTCAGTACTTC. It is translated as CASSRTSGEANIQYF.

The V and J genes are TRBV6-5 and TRBJ1-3; D is unresolved. Germline loops: CDR1 MNHEY, CDR2 SVGAGI. There are 11 residues in the CDR3. With 5 bases removed from V and 9 bases from J, the gap between germline ends came to 8 bases. CDR3 loop: CASSRKGTIYF. The CDR3 region has the DNA TGTGCCAGCAGTCGCAAAGGCACCATATATTTT.

The chain links TRBV20-1 to TRBJ2-1; D is undetermined. Germline CDR1 reads DFQATT; CDR2 reads SNEGSKA (reference sequence). The CDR3 has 11 amino acids. V dropped 4 bases and J dropped 8 bases, with 9 bases sitting between them. CDR3 DNA: TGCAGTGCTAAAGAAACTGATGAGCAGTTCTTC. Amino acid sequence: CSAKETDEQFF.